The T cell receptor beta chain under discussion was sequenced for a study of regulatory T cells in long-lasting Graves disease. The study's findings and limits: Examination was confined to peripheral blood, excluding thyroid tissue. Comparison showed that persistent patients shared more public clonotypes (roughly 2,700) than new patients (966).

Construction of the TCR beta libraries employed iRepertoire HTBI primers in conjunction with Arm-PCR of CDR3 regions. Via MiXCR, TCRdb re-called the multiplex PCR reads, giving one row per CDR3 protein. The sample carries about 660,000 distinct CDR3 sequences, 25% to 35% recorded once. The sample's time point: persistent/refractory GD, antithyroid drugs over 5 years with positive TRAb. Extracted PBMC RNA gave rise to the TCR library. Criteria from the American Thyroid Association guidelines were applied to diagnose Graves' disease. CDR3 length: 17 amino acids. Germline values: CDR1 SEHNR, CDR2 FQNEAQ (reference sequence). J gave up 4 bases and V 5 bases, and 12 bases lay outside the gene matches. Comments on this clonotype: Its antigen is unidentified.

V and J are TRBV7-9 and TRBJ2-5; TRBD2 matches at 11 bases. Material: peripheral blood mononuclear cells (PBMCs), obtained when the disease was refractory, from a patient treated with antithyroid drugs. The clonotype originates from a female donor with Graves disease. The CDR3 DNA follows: TGTGCCAGCAGCGCCACTAGGTCGACTAGCGGGATAGAGACCCAGTACTTC. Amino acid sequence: CASSATRSTSGIETQYF.